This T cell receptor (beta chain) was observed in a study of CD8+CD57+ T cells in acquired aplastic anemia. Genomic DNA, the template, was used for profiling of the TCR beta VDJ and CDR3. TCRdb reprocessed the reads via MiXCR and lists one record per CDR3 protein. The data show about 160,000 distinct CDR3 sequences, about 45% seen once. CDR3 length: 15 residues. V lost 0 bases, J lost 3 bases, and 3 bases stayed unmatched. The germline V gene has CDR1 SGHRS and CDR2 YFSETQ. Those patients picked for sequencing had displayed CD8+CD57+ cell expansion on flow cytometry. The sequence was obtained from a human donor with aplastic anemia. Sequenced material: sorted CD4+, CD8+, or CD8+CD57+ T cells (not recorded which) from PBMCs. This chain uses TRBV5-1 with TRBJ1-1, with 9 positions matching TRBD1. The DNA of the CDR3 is TGCGCCAGCAGCTTGGCCGGGACAGGGCACACTGAAGCTTTCTTT. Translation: CASSLAGTGHTEAFF.